These 14 T cell receptor beta chains were sequenced from one sample in a study of HIV-infected patients and healthy controls. One entry per CDR3 protein results from TCRdb running MiXCR on the 5' RACE reads. The data hold approximately 64,000 distinct CDR3 sequences, with 19% observed a single time. The sequenced sample consisted of CD4+ T cells from blood. The receptors here all came from a human donor in good health.

The genes are TRBV19 and TRBJ1-2, with D possibly matching TRBD1 (6 bases). CDR3 length equals 12 residues. V shed 5 bases and J shed 5 bases, with 9 bases lying between them. The germline V gene has CDR1 LNHDA and CDR2 SQIVND (reference sequence). The DNA of the CDR3 is TGTGCCAGTAGTCCAGGGGAATATGGCTACACCTTC. It encodes CASSPGEYGYTF.

The chain combines TRBV20-1 with TRBJ1-4, with 11 bases matching TRBD1. The CDR3 runs 14 residues. V shed 3 bases and J 5 bases; nucleotides not matched to a gene: 2. Per germline, CDR1 DFQATT and CDR2 SNEGSKA (reference sequence). The CDR3 DNA follows: TGCAGTGCTAGTAGGACAGGGGGCAATGAAAAACTGTTTTTT. Translating gives CSASRTGGNEKLFF.

This clonotype was seen a handful of times. The rearrangement uses TRBV10-3 and TRBJ2-3, with TRBD1 matching over 7 bases. Germline assignment: CDR1 ENHRY and CDR2 SYGVKD. Trimming took 7 bases from V and 2 from J; bases not matched to a gene: 6. The CDR3 has 14 residues. CDR3 residues: CAITEGAATDTQYF. In DNA, the CDR3 is TGTGCCATCACCGAGGGGGCAGCCACAGATACGCAGTATTTT.

Of note for this clonotype: Just one base apart from a much larger clone, this may be a read error. This chain connects TRBV7-2 to TRBJ1-1; weak D call: TRBD1 (5 bases). The CDR3 contains 14 residues. Trimming took 6 bases from V and 1 from J, leaving 12 bases between them. CDR1 and CDR2 (germline): SGHTA, FQGNSA. The CDR3 protein is CASRKGTTNTEAFF. CDR3 bases: TGTGCCAGCAGGAAAGGGACGACGAACACTGAAGCTTTCTTT. Full variable domain (missing parts from reference TRBV7-2 and TRBJ1-1): GAGVSQSPSNKVTEKGKDVELRCDPISGHTALYWYRQSLGQGLEFLIYFQGNSAPDKSGLPSDRFSAERTGGSVSTLTIQRTQQEDSAVYLCASRKGTTNTEAFFGQGTRLTVV.

V and J are TRBV29-1 and TRBJ1-2, with 10 bases aligning to TRBD1. CDR3 length equals 13 residues. The V gene's germline CDR1 is SQVTM and CDR2 ANQGSEA. With 5 bases clipped from V and 4 bases from J, the junction kept 4 bases outside the gene matches. The CDR3 DNA reads as TGCAGCGTTTCGGACAGGGGGGGCTATGGCTACACCTTC. Encoded protein: CSVSDRGGYGYTF. The full variable domain, with the rest looked up from reference TRBV29-1 and TRBJ1-2, is SAVISQKPSRDICQRGTSLTIQCQVDSQVTMMFWYRQQPGQSLTLIATANQGSEATYESGFVIDKFPISRPNLTFSTLTVSNMSPEDSSIYLCSVSDRGGYGYTFGSGTRLTVV.

This chain uses TRBV7-2 with TRBJ1-3; the D gene is possibly TRBD1 (5 bases). CDR1 is SGHTA, CDR2 FQGNSA, per germline. V lost 2 bases and J 0 bases, leaving 11 bases between the germline ends. The CDR3 sequence is 16 residues long. The CDR3 DNA sequence: TGTGCCAGCAGCTTAAAGACAGAGAACTCTGGAAACACCATATATTTT. Translation: CASSLKTENSGNTIYF.

V and J are TRBV7-9 and TRBJ2-1, with 7 bases lining up with TRBD2. The V gene end was trimmed by 1 base and the J gene end by 6 bases; junction bases not matched to a gene: 9. CDR1 is SEHNR and CDR2 is FQNEAQ in the germline V gene (reference sequence). The CDR3 contains 16 residues. The CDR3: CASSLGRGAGTNEQFF. CDR3 coding DNA: TGTGCCAGCAGCTTAGGGCGAGGAGCGGGGACCAATGAGCAGTTCTTC.

The chain links TRBV9 to TRBJ1-2; D not resolved. The CDR3 runs 15 residues. CDR1 is SGDLS and CDR2 is YYNGEE in the germline V gene. V gave up 3 bases and J gave up 8 bases, with 20 bases separating them. The CDR3 is CASSARRTLIGGYTF. CDR3 sequence (DNA): TGTGCCAGCAGCGCAAGACGGACGCTTATAGGAGGCTACACCTTC. Together with reference TRBV9 and TRBJ1-2, the CDR3 gives the full variable domain: DSGVTQTPKHLITATGQRVTLRCSPRSGDLSVYWYQQSLDQGLQFLIQYYNGEERAKGNILERFSAQQFPDLHSELNLSSLELGDSALYFCASSARRTLIGGYTFGSGTRLTVV.

This clonotype was seen a handful of times. This chain uses TRBV12-3 or TRBV12-4 with TRBJ2-5, with unresolved D. The CDR3 extends over 14 amino acids. Trimming removed 2 bases from V and 5 bases from J, with 12 bases in between. The CDR3 sequence is CASSLRESRETQYF. Written as DNA, the CDR3 is TGTGCCAGCAGTTTACGAGAGTCAAGGGAGACCCAGTACTTC.

In its sample, this clonotype was seen a few times. The chain employs TRBV6-1 and TRBJ1-2; 11 bases line up with TRBD1. The CDR3 spans 14 residues. V shed 6 bases, J shed 8 bases, and the junction held 8 bases outside the gene matches. Germline CDR1 reads MNHNS; CDR2 reads SASEGT. The CDR3 DNA is TGTGCCAGCAGGGGACAGGGGGGCCATTGGGGCTACACCTTC. Translating it yields CASRGQGGHWGYTF.

This clonotype was seen repeatedly, ten times or more. The chain joins TRBV29-1 to TRBJ2-7; a weak D match, TRBD1 (6 bases). V lost 4 bases and J 3 bases, leaving 10 bases between the germline ends. The CDR3 is made up of 12 amino acids. CDR1 is SQVTM and CDR2 is ANQGSEA in the germline V gene. CDR3 bases: TGCAGCGTTGGCCAGGGGTTCTACGAGCAGTACTTC. It codes for CSVGQGFYEQYF.

This chain uses TRBV7-9 with TRBJ1-2; 7 bases map to TRBD1. CDR1 is SEHNR, CDR2 FQNEAQ, per germline (reference sequence). The CDR3 is 17 residues long. Unmatched junction bases numbered 22, after V lost 5 bases and J lost 10 bases. This CDR3 is CASSRQGGQAGVLIYTF. CDR3 coding DNA: TGTGCCAGCAGCCGACAGGGCGGACAGGCGGGGGTTCTAATCTACACCTTC.

J is TRBJ1-2 and V is TRBV5-1; no reliable D call. Germline V gene lookup returns CDR1 SGHRS and CDR2 YFSETQ. This CDR3 region has 13 residues. Trimming shortened V by 4 bases and J by 5 bases, and 12 bases separated the two germline ends. The CDR3 loop reads CASSPGDGYGYTF. The CDR3 DNA follows: TGCGCCAGCAGCCCCGGCGACGGGTATGGCTACACCTTC.

This clonotype turned up a few times. The rearrangement joins TRBV5-4 to TRBJ2-4, with 8 positions matching TRBD1. CDR1 and CDR2 from the germline V gene are SGHNT and YYREEE (reference sequence). The J segment lost 7 bases and the V segment lost 4 bases, leaving 13 bases of the junction unmatched. CDR3 length: 16 amino acids. CDR3 DNA sequence: TGTGCCAGCAGCATACTATCAGGGGGCGCGGGTAACATTCAGTACTTC. Translating it yields CASSILSGGAGNIQYF. The full variable domain, with the rest looked up from reference TRBV5-4 and TRBJ2-4, is ETGVTQSPTHLIKTRGQQVTLRCSSQSGHNTVSWYQQALGQGPQFIFQYYREEENGRGNFPPRFSGLQFPNYSSELNVNALELDDSALYLCASSILSGGAGNIQYFGAGTRLSVL.